The clone carrying this TCR beta chain turned up a few times. This sample stems from a study of T-cell reconstitution after alpha-beta-depleted transplantation in children. TCRbeta library construction was performed incorporating unique molecular identifiers. MiXCR, run by TCRdb on the PCR reads, gives a single entry per CDR3 protein. The sample includes about 500,000 distinct CDR3 sequences, 30% to 35% of them seen just once. V dropped 4 bases and J dropped 5; count of bases not matched to a gene: 7. Germline V gene data show CDR1 as SGHNT and CDR2 as YYREEE (reference sequence). The CDR3 is 17 residues long.

This specimen consisted of PBMCs from the stem cell graft donor, obtained from the stem cell graft. The TCR originated in a human donor who donated a stem cell graft to a child with aplastic anemia. The rearrangement links TRBV5-4 to TRBJ2-2, with 14 bases fitting TRBD2. CDR3: CASSQGLAGVGTGELFF. The CDR3 DNA is TGTGCCAGCAGCCAGGGACTAGCGGGAGTGGGTACCGGGGAGCTGTTTTTT.